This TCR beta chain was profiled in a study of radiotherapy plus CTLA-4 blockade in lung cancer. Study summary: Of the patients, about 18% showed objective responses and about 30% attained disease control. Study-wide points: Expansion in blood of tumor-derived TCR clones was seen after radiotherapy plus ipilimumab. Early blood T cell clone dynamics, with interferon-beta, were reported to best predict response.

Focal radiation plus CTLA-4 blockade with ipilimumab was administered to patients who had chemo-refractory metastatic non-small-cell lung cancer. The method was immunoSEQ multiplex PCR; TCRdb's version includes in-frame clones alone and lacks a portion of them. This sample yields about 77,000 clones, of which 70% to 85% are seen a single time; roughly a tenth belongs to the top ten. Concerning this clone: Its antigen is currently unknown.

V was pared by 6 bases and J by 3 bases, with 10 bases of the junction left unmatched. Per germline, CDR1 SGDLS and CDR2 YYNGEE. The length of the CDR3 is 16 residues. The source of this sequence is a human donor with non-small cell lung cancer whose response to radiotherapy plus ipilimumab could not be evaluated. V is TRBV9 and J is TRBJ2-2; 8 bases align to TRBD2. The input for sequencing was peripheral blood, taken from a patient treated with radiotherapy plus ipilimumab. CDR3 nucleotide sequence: TGTGCCAGCACCCGGGAGGGGGGCAGGGACACCGGGGAGCTGTTTTTT. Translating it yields CASTREGGRDTGELFF. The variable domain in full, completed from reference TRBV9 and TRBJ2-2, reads DSGVTQTPKHLITATGQRVTLRCSPRSGDLSVYWYQQSLDQGLQFLIQYYNGEERAKGNILERFSAQQFPDLHSELNLSSLELGDSALYFCASTREGGRDTGELFFGEGSRLTVL.